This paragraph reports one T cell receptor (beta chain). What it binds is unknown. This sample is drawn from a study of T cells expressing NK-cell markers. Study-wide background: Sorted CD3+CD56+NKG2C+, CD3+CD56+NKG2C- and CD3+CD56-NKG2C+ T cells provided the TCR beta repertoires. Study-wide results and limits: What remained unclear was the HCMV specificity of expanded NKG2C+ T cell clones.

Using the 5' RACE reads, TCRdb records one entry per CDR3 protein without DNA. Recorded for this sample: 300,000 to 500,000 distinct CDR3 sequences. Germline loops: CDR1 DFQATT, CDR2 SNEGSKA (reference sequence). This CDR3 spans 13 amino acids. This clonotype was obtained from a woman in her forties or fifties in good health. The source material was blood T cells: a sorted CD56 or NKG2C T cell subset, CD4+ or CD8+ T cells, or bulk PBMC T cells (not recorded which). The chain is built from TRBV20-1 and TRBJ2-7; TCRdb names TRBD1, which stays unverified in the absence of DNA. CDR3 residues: CSARGQGANKQYF.